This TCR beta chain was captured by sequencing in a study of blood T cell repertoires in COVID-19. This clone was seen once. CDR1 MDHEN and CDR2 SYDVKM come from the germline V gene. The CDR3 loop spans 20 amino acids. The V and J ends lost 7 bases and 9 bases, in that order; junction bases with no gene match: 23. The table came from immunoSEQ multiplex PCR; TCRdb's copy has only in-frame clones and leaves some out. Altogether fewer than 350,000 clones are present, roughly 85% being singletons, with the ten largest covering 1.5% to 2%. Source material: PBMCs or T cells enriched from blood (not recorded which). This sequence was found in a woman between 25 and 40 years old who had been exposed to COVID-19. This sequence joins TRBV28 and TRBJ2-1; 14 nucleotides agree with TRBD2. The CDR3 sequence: CASNPPLGRETSGRAGEQFF. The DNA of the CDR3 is TGTGCCAGCAATCCCCCCCTGGGCAGGGAGACTAGCGGGAGGGCCGGTGAGCAGTTCTTC.